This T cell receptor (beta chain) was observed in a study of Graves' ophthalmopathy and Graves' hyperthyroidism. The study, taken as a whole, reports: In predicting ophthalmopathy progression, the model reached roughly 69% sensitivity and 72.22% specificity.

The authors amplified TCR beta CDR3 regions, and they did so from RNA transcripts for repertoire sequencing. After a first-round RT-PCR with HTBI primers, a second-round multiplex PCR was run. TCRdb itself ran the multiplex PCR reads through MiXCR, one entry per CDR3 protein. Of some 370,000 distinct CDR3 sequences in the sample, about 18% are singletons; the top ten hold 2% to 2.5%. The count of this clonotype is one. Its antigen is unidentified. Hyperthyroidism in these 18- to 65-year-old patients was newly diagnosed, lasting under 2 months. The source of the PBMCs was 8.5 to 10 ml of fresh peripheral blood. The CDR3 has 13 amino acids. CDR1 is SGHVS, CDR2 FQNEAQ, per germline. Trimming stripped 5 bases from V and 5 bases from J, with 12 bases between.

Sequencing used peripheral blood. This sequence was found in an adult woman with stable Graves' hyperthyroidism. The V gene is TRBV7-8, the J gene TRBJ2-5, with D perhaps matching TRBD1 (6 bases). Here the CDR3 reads CASSARGRETQYF. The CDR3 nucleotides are TGTGCCAGCAGCGCCAGGGGTAGGGAGACCCAGTACTTC.